Each of the 22 T cell receptor beta chains below was sequenced from the same sample in a study of tumor-infiltrating lymphocytes in primary liver carcinoma. From 500 to 600 ng of total RNA, TCR beta-specific cDNA was reverse-transcribed using a constant-region primer. The TCR beta library was amplified through three nested multiplex PCR rounds in a modified ARM-PCR procedure. Two initial PCR rounds of roughly 10 cycles each paired TRBV1-TRBV30 forward primers with a C-beta reverse primer. TCRdb reprocessed the multiplex PCR reads via MiXCR and lists one record per CDR3 protein. The table shows fewer than 400,000 distinct CDR3 sequences, with nearly 60% occurring only once. Unsorted whole blood supplied the blood RNA, and germline DNA was isolated too. The sample taken for sequencing was peripheral blood. These receptors were obtained from a woman in her 30s with primary liver carcinoma and hepatitis B virus infection.

This rearrangement joins TRBV5-4 to TRBJ2-6, with 8 positions matching TRBD1. The germline CDR1 and CDR2 sequences are SGHNT and YYREEE (reference sequence). This CDR3 contains 17 residues. Trimming took 6 bases from V and 2 from J; bases not matched to a gene: 10. CDR3 protein: CASNRGQERPGANVLTF. Here the CDR3 DNA reads TGTGCCAGCAACAGGGGACAGGAACGACCTGGGGCCAACGTCCTGACTTTC.

This clonotype was picked up one time. This may be a read error: a much more frequent sequence differs by one nucleotide. The rearrangement joins TRBV29-1 to TRBJ1-1, with unresolved D. Trimming left V 5 bases short and J 1 base short, with 11 bases between. This CDR3 comprises 13 residues. Germline CDR1 reads SQVTM; CDR2 reads ANQGSEA. The CDR3 DNA follows: TGCAGCGTTCGGAACAGCGGGAACACTGAAGCTTTCTTT. This translates into CSVRNSGNTEAFF.

The chain employs TRBV4-1 and TRBJ2-7, with D tentatively TRBD1 (5 bases). The CDR3 has 17 residues. Trimming removed 0 bases from V and 3 bases from J, with 18 bases in between. The germline CDR1 and CDR2 sequences are MGHRA and YSYEKL. CDR3 coding DNA: TGCGCCAGCAGCCAAGATATAGACAGACGCAGCTTCTACGAGCAGTACTTC. Encoded protein: CASSQDIDRRSFYEQYF.

As for this clonotype: The final CDR3 position lacks the conserved phenylalanine or tryptophan, pointing to a likely read error. This chain joins TRBV4-1 and TRBJ2-3; D unresolved. Trimming pared 4 bases from V and 2 bases from J, leaving 13 bases between. The CDR3 contains 15 residues. Germline V lookup: CDR1 MGHRA, CDR2 YSYEKL. The chain's CDR3 is CASSRKFQNTDTQYL. In DNA, the CDR3 is TGCGCCAGCAGCCGCAAGTTCCAGAACACAGATACGCAGTATTTA.

With regard to this clonotype: This may be a read error, as it is one base from a much larger clone. The rearrangement uses TRBV6-2 or TRBV6-3 and TRBJ2-1, with 7 bases identical to TRBD2. Germline V gives CDR1 MNHEY, CDR2 SVGEGT. This CDR3 spans 16 amino acids. CDR3 in amino acids: CASSSNLLAKGFEQLF. The CDR3 region has the DNA TGTGCCAGCAGTTCGAACTTACTAGCGAAGGGTTTCGAGCAGCTCTTC.

A remark on this clonotype: Given the absence of the conserved phenylalanine or tryptophan at the CDR3 end, a read error is likely. The chain carries TRBV6-6 and TRBJ2-7; TRBD1 might be the D (6 bases). The CDR3 has 15 residues. Germline V lookup: CDR1 MNHNY, CDR2 SVGAGI (reference sequence). Trimming shortened V by 5 bases and J by 3 bases, and 17 bases separated the two germline ends. In DNA, the CDR3 is TGTGCCAGCAGTACCCCGGACAGTTGGATCTACGAGCAGTACATC. Its protein product is CASSTPDSWIYEQYI.

As concerns this clonotype: A junction end diverges from the germline sequence, so it may reflect a read error. The chain joins TRBV6-5 to TRBJ1-2, with 7 nucleotides matching TRBD1. The CDR3 is made up of 15 amino acids. Germline values: CDR1 MNHEY, CDR2 SVGAGI. In DNA, the CDR3 is TGTGCCAGCAGTTCTAGGGGGCTGGCGGGGGTTGGCTGCACCTTC. Encoded protein: CASSSRGLAGVGCTF.

The gene calls are TRBV6-6 and TRBJ2-3, with a weak D call TRBD2 (5 bases). Per germline, CDR1 MNHNY and CDR2 SVGAGI (reference sequence). The length of the CDR3 is 17 residues. Trimming stripped 7 bases from V and 2 bases from J, with 22 bases between. CDR3 protein: CASTLSQIEGLTDTQYF. Written as DNA, the CDR3 is TGTGCCAGCACCCTAAGCCAGATAGAGGGTCTCACAGATACGCAGTATTTT.

With respect to this clonotype: This may arise from a read error, as a much more abundant clone is one base away. This chain links TRBV12-3 or TRBV12-4 with TRBJ2-5; weak D call: TRBD2 (5 bases). The ends were cut back, 5 bases at V and 1 base at J, with 8 bases in the middle. This CDR3 is 13 amino acids long. DNA for the CDR3: TGTGCCAGCAGTATCGGGATCCAAGAGACCCAGTACTTC. It specifies CASSIGIQETQYF.

The table lists this clonotype with a few counts. Given a much more abundant clone one base away, this may be a read error. The rearrangement joins TRBV29-1 to TRBJ2-7; TRBD1 might be the D (5 bases). The CDR3 runs 12 residues. Trimming took 6 bases from V and 3 from J, leaving 12 bases between them. The germline V gene has CDR1 SQVTM and CDR2 ANQGSEA. CDR3 residues: CSVAGMNYEQYF. In DNA form, the CDR3 reads TGCAGCGTGGCAGGGATGAACTACGAGCAGTACTTC.

This clonotype showed up many times. The chain couples TRBV12-3 or TRBV12-4 to TRBJ2-1, with D possibly matching TRBD2 (6 bases). Trimming removed 8 bases at V and 5 bases at J, with 16 bases between. The CDR3 contains 14 residues. This CDR3 reads CASSNGGSDNEQFF. CDR3 DNA: TGTGCCAGCTCCAACGGGGGTAGCGACAATGAGCAGTTCTTC.

In regard to this clonotype: A much larger clone sits a single nucleotide away, making a read error possible. DNA for the CDR3: TGTGCCAGCAGTTTAAACAGGGGGGTCACTGATGCTTTCTTT. Residues: CASSLNRGVTDAFF. The rearrangement joins TRBV12-3 or TRBV12-4 to TRBJ1-1, with TRBD1 identical over 8 bases. This CDR3 has 14 residues.

In its sample, this clonotype was seen a few times. This rearrangement joins TRBV5-6 to TRBJ2-1; D gene unclear. Germline V gene lookup returns CDR1 SGHDT and CDR2 YYEEEE. There are 11 residues in the CDR3. V was cut by 4 bases and J by 6 bases, with 5 bases left in between. The chain's CDR3 is CASSGFNEQFF. CDR3 DNA: TGTGCCAGCAGCGGCTTCAATGAGCAGTTCTTC.

Ten or more counts support this clonotype. CDR3 in amino acids: CSVVTGGEPYNEQFF. The CDR3 region has the DNA TGCAGCGTAGTGACAGGGGGAGAACCTTACAATGAGCAGTTCTTC. The rearrangement uses TRBV29-1 and TRBJ2-1, with 9 bases aligning to TRBD1. The germline V gene encodes CDR1 SQVTM and CDR2 ANQGSEA. The CDR3 runs to 15 residues. With 6 bases clipped from V and 4 bases from J, the junction kept 10 bases outside the gene matches.

Notes on this clonotype: Just one base apart from a much larger clone, this may be a read error. The J gene is TRBJ2-2, the V gene TRBV6-2 or TRBV6-3, with 8 bases fitting TRBD2. Germline V gene lookup returns CDR1 MNHEY and CDR2 SVGEGT. The CDR3 runs 15 residues. Written as DNA, the CDR3 is TGTACCAGCAGCAAGCGGGAGATCGCCTACGGGGAGCTGTTTTTT. Translation gives CTSSKREIAYGELFF.

This clonotype was found once. A much bigger clone sits one base away, suggesting this may be a read error. The chain couples TRBV6-6 to TRBJ1-3; D gene uncertain. CDR3 size: 14 residues. Germline CDR1 reads MNHNY; CDR2 reads SVGAGI (reference sequence). The ends were cut back, 0 bases at V and 3 bases at J, with 6 bases in the middle. The CDR3 DNA sequence: TGTGCCAGCAGTTACTCCAGCTATGGAAACACCATATATTTT. Protein sequence: CASSYSSYGNTIYF.

The chain is built from TRBV9 and TRBJ2-4; 8 nucleotides line up with TRBD2. This CDR3 spans 18 amino acids. The germline CDR1 and CDR2 sequences are SGDLS and YYNGEE. Trimming took 0 bases from V and 2 from J; bases not matched to a gene: 10. The CDR3 region has the DNA TGTGCCAGCAGCGTAGGCCTGCGAGCGGGAGAGACCAAAAACATTCAGTACTTC. The encoded protein is CASSVGLRAGETKNIQYF.

This clonotype was detected ten times or more. CDR3 nucleotide sequence: TGTGCCAGCAGGCCCGGACTAGCGGGACGGGAGCAGTACTTC. It encodes CASRPGLAGREQYF. The chain joins TRBV12-3 or TRBV12-4 to TRBJ2-7; 12 positions match TRBD2. This CDR3 region has 14 residues. J gave up 7 bases and V 6 bases, and 7 bases lay outside the gene matches.

As for this clonotype: This may be a read error, as it is one base from a much larger clone. This sequence joins TRBV29-1 and TRBJ2-6, with TRBD2 matching 7 bases. There are 17 residues in the CDR3. Germline V gene sequence: CDR1 SQVTM, CDR2 ANQGSEA. CDR3 residues: CSVGAASGLSGVNVLTF. The CDR3 bases are TGCAGCGTTGGGGCGGCTAGCGGACTCTCTGGGGTCAACGTCCTGACTTTC.

This clonotype was seen just once. With a much larger clone just one base away, this may be a read error. This chain joins TRBV12-3 or TRBV12-4 and TRBJ1-5; D not resolved. The CDR3 is 16 amino acids. Trimming cost V 5 bases and J 6 bases, with 20 bases left between them. The CDR3 region has the DNA TGTGCCAGCAGTCTGACCTTACATGGAGTAGGTCAGCCCCAGCATTTT. Amino acids: CASSLTLHGVGQPQHF.

This clonotype was recorded many times. This chain links TRBV29-1 with TRBJ1-4; D is perhaps TRBD1 (6 bases). The CDR3 extends over 13 amino acids. Germline V CDR1 and CDR2: SQVTM, ANQGSEA. V gave up 6 bases and J gave up 10 bases, with 18 bases separating them. This CDR3 is CSVLTGSPGKLFF. In DNA form, the CDR3 reads TGCAGCGTCCTCACAGGGTCCCCTGGAAAACTGTTTTTT.

There are many counts of this clonotype. The chain combines TRBV4-2 with TRBJ2-5; D is unresolved. Germline CDR1 and CDR2: LGHNA and YNFKEQ. V was shortened by 0 bases and J by 3 bases, with 8 bases between the two germline ends. This CDR3 region has 14 residues. The CDR3 nucleotides read TGTGCCAGCAGCCAAGAGGGCCAGAAAGAGACCCAGTACTTC. It is translated as CASSQEGQKETQYF.